Listed here are 19 T cell receptor beta chains from one sample, sequenced in a study of human T cells and chemical hapten exposure. Time point noted: patch test 1, 2 weeks after DPC sensitization. Treatment described: therapeutic diphenylcyclopropenone sensitization with weekly scalp DPC. TCRdb re-derived calls from the RACE reads in MiXCR, one entry per CDR3 protein. The sample carries about 49,000 distinct CDR3 sequences, around 9% recorded once. The source material was whole blood, sampled in connection with sensitization to the hapten diphenylcyclopropenone (DPC). The receptors stem from a woman aged 45-59 years with alopecia areata. Some clones in this sample may be carry-over from other donors' samples.

Many counts were recorded for this clonotype. The rearrangement joins TRBV27 to TRBJ2-1, with D tentatively TRBD1 or TRBD2 (5 bases each). V was pared by 6 bases and J by 1 base, with 13 bases between. The CDR3 is made up of 15 amino acids. CDR1 MNHEY and CDR2 SMNVEV come from the germline V gene (reference sequence). The CDR3 DNA reads as TGTGCCAGCAGCCGGGACGGGAATTCCTACAATGAGCAGTTCTTC. Encoded protein: CASSRDGNSYNEQFF.

This clonotype was detected many times. The chain is built from TRBV7-6 and TRBJ2-3, with D possibly TRBD2 on 6 matching bases. The CDR3 runs 13 residues. Germline V lookup: CDR1 SGHVS, CDR2 FNYEAQ. V was clipped by 7 bases and J by 1 base, with 9 bases between them. The CDR3 sequence: CASNPSGTDTQYF. The CDR3 nucleotides read TGTGCCAGCAACCCTAGCGGCACAGATACGCAGTATTTT.

This clonotype was seen at least ten times. DNA of the CDR3: TGTGCCAGCAGTTATGGGGGACGGGCCACCGGGGAGCTGTTTTTT. As protein: CASSYGGRATGELFF. The chain joins TRBV6-2 or TRBV6-3 to TRBJ2-2, with D perhaps given as TRBD1 or TRBD2 (5 bases each). In germline, CDR1 is MNHEY, CDR2 SVGEGT. V was trimmed by 3 bases and J by 4 bases, leaving 12 bases between them. The CDR3 is 15 amino acids.

The table lists this clonotype with many counts. The J gene is TRBJ2-4, the V gene TRBV19; a possible D gene is TRBD1 (6 bases). This CDR3 spans 16 amino acids. Trimming pared 5 bases from V and 4 bases from J, leaving 18 bases between. Germline V gives CDR1 LNHDA, CDR2 SQIVND (reference sequence). The CDR3 coding sequence is TGTGCCAGTAGTTTTTACTTTGGGACAAAAAAAAACATTCAGTACTTC. Its translation: CASSFYFGTKKNIQYF.

This clonotype came up many times. This chain connects TRBV7-2 to TRBJ1-2; D is unclear. Per the germline V gene, CDR1 is SGHTA and CDR2 is FQGNSA. The V end was cut by 5 bases, the J end by 5 bases, with 12 bases between. The CDR3 is 13 residues long. CDR3 sequence (DNA): TGTGCCAGCAGCCACCCGGCCGAGTATGGCTACACCTTC. Its translation is CASSHPAEYGYTF.

This clonotype was found many times. The chain recombines TRBV7-2 with TRBJ2-3, with D perhaps TRBD2 (6 bases). The CDR3 totals 16 residues. Germline values: CDR1 SGHTA, CDR2 FQGNSA. Trimming took off 5 bases at V and 0 bases at J, with 15 bases between the two ends. The CDR3 DNA follows: TGTGCCAGCAGCCCGGAACCGGGACTCAGCACAGATACGCAGTATTTT. Translated, it gives CASSPEPGLSTDTQYF.

As concerns this clonotype: A much larger clonotype is one base distant, so this may be a read error. This rearrangement joins TRBV18 to TRBJ1-5; weak D call: TRBD1 (6 bases). The CDR3 is 14 amino acids. V was pared by 6 bases and J by 5 bases, with 14 bases between. The germline CDR1 and CDR2 sequences are KGHSH and LQKENI. The CDR3 here is CASSPPQGYQPQHF. The CDR3 DNA is TGTGCCAGCTCGCCCCCCCAGGGGTATCAGCCCCAGCATTTT.

This clonotype was seen ten or more times. The chain employs TRBV29-1 and TRBJ1-5; no definite D call. The germline gives CDR1 SQVTM, CDR2 ANQGSEA. The CDR3 loop spans 12 amino acids. V was clipped by 2 bases and J by 7 bases, with 9 bases between them. CDR3 nucleotides: TGCAGCGTTGAAACTGCCGGACAGCCCCAGCATTTT. Protein product: CSVETAGQPQHF. The full variable domain, with the rest looked up from reference TRBV29-1 and TRBJ1-5, is SAVISQKPSRDICQRGTSLTIQCQVDSQVTMMFWYRQQPGQSLTLIATANQGSEATYESGFVIDKFPISRPNLTFSTLTVSNMSPEDSSIYLCSVETAGQPQHFGDGTRLSIL.

The gene calls are TRBV2 and TRBJ2-2, with 7 bases fitting TRBD1. The length of the CDR3 is 15 residues. Germline-derived CDR1 and CDR2 are SNHLY and FYNNEI. V shed 7 bases, J shed 3 bases, and the junction held 8 bases outside the gene matches. In nucleotides, the CDR3 is TGTGCCAGCACCTTGACAGGGCCAGACACCGGGGAGCTGTTTTTT. It specifies CASTLTGPDTGELFF.

This clonotype showed up just a few times. The gene calls are TRBV28 and TRBJ1-2; 8 nucleotides align to TRBD1. The CDR3 totals 13 residues. Per the germline V gene, CDR1 is MDHEN and CDR2 is SYDVKM. Germline trimming cut 6 bases from V and 8 bases from J; bases unmatched to any gene: 8. The chain's CDR3 is CASRLDRVGGYTF. DNA for the CDR3: TGTGCCAGCAGACTGGACAGGGTCGGCGGCTACACCTTC.

This clonotype showed up many times. V gene TRBV20-1 combines with J gene TRBJ1-2, with D possibly being TRBD1 (5 bases). Germline CDR1 and CDR2: DFQATT and SNEGSKA (reference sequence). The CDR3 length is 14 residues. Trimming shortened V by 6 bases and J by 8 bases, and 22 bases separated the two germline ends. CDR3 bases: TGCAGTGCCGGGAGTCTGGGGCCAGGGACGGGCTACACCTTC. It yields the protein CSAGSLGPGTGYTF.

In this sample, this clonotype turned up many times. This chain uses TRBV18 with TRBJ1-2, with D unclear. There are 13 residues in the CDR3. Germline values: CDR1 KGHSH, CDR2 LQKENI. Trimming left V 3 bases short and J 6 bases short, with 11 bases between. DNA of the CDR3: TGTGCCAGCTCACCCGCGGGGTCTGATGGCTACACCTTC. It translates to CASSPAGSDGYTF. Drawing the rest from reference TRBV18 and TRBJ1-2, the complete variable domain is NAGVMQNPRHLVRRRGQEARLRCSPMKGHSHVYWYRQLPEEGLKFMVYLQKENIIDESGMPKERFSAEFPKEGPSILRIQQVVRGDSAAYFCASSPAGSDGYTFGSGTRLTVV.

Many counts were recorded for this clonotype. The chain employs TRBV12-5 and TRBJ2-1, with no clear D. The CDR3 has 13 residues. Germline V CDR1 and CDR2: LGHNT, FRNRAP. Deletions cut 3 bases from V and 4 bases from J, with 7 bases between. The CDR3 nucleotides are TGTGCTAGTGGTTTAATCGGATACAATGAGCAGTTCTTC. This sequence encodes CASGLIGYNEQFF.

This clonotype was seen more than once but under ten times. The CDR3 reads CASSLGTAGEYNEQFF. For the CDR3, the DNA is TGTGCCAGCAGCTTGGGTACGGCGGGAGAGTACAATGAGCAGTTCTTC. The J gene is TRBJ2-1, the V gene TRBV7-2; 7 nucleotides line up with TRBD2. V was clipped by 3 bases and J by 4 bases; unmatched bases: 9. In germline, CDR1 is SGHTA, CDR2 FQGNSA. There are 16 residues in the CDR3.

This clonotype has a count of ten or more. The J gene is TRBJ2-1, the V gene TRBV29-1; 10 nucleotides line up with TRBD2. V lost 4 bases, J lost 9 bases, and 6 bases stayed unmatched. CDR1 and CDR2 (germline): SQVTM, ANQGSEA. The CDR3 sequence is 13 residues long. The CDR3 sequence is CSVVPSGRGEQFF. The CDR3 nucleotides are TGCAGCGTTGTTCCTAGCGGGAGAGGTGAGCAGTTCTTC.

The chain uses TRBV15 and TRBJ1-4; D might be TRBD1 (5 bases). There are 15 residues in the CDR3. Trimming left V 1 base short and J 0 bases short, with 6 bases between. Germline values: CDR1 LNHNV, CDR2 YYDKDF (reference sequence). The CDR3 sequence is CATSRAGSTNEKLFF. CDR3 DNA sequence: TGTGCCACCAGCAGAGCAGGGTCAACTAATGAAAAACTGTTTTTT.

This clonotype occurred many times. V usage is TRBV30 and J usage is TRBJ2-2; maybe TRBD2 (6 bases). The CDR3 runs to 14 residues. Looked up from germline, CDR1 is GTSNPN and CDR2 is SVGIG (reference sequence). Trimming removed 2 bases from V and 6 bases from J, with 13 bases in between. The CDR3 region is CAWSSGSGAGELFF. The DNA of the CDR3 is TGTGCCTGGAGTAGCGGTAGCGGAGCCGGGGAGCTGTTTTTT. The whole variable domain, remainder taken from reference TRBV30 and TRBJ2-2, is SQTIHQWPATLVQPVGSPLSLECTVEGTSNPNLYWYRQAAGRGLQLLFYSVGIGQISSEVPQNLSASRPQDRQFILSSKKLLLSDSGFYLCAWSSGSGAGELFFGEGSRLTVL.

This sequence joins TRBV29-1 and TRBJ2-1, with D possibly being TRBD1 (6 bases). Germline V gene data show CDR1 as SQVTM and CDR2 as ANQGSEA. This CDR3 region has 16 residues. V was pared by 7 bases and J by 2 bases, with 21 bases between. The CDR3 loop is CSATLQGKNPYNEQFF. Here the CDR3 DNA reads TGCAGCGCAACTCTACAGGGAAAGAACCCCTACAATGAGCAGTTCTTC.

This clonotype was seen at least ten times. The V call is TRBV6-2 or TRBV6-3, the J call TRBJ2-7, with no clear D. V lost 6 bases to trimming and J lost 2 bases, with 11 bases between them. The CDR3 contains 13 residues. Germline CDR1 reads MNHEY; CDR2 reads SVGEGT. The CDR3 loop is CASRQTSTYEQYF. The CDR3 DNA sequence: TGTGCCAGCAGACAGACAAGTACCTACGAGCAGTACTTC.